Below are 27 T cell receptor beta chains sequenced from a single sample in a study of CD8 T cells in Susac syndrome. Random hexamers were used to reverse transcribe an amount of about 0.5 to 1 ug RNA. TCRdb fed the immunoSEQ multiplex PCR reads into MiXCR, producing one record per CDR3 protein. Here the sample spans approximately 190,000 distinct CDR3 sequences, about 91% being singletons. Material: CD4+ T cells from PBMCs. Receptors originate from a human donor with Susac syndrome.

The chain has TRBV20-1 and TRBJ1-3; D uncertain. Germline-derived CDR1 and CDR2 are DFQATT and SNEGSKA (reference sequence). Trimming removed 2 bases at V and 1 base at J, with 6 bases between. The CDR3 is 13 amino acids. This chain's CDR3 is CSARSQSGNTIYF. CDR3 nucleotide sequence: TGCAGTGCTAGATCACAGTCTGGAAACACCATATATTTT.

This clonotype was picked up one time. The chain employs TRBV5-4 and TRBJ2-1; 7 nucleotides align to TRBD2. The CDR3 loop spans 16 amino acids. J gave up 0 bases and V 4 bases, and 7 bases lay outside the gene matches. The germline V gene has CDR1 SGHNT and CDR2 YYREEE (reference sequence). CDR3 nucleotide sequence: TGTGCCAGCAGCAGGGACTACTCGAGCTCCTACAATGAGCAGTTCTTC. It translates to CASSRDYSSSYNEQFF.

The rearrangement joins TRBV5-1 to TRBJ2-1; 7 bases align to TRBD2. This CDR3 has 13 amino acids. Germline V gives CDR1 SGHRS, CDR2 YFSETQ. V shed 5 bases and J 5 bases; nucleotides not matched to a gene: 4. The CDR3 loop is CASRPGTNNEQFF. CDR3 in DNA: TGCGCCAGCAGACCCGGGACTAACAATGAGCAGTTCTTC.

This rearrangement joins TRBV27 to TRBJ1-5; D is uncertain. The V gene's germline CDR1 is MNHEY and CDR2 SMNVEV (reference sequence). This CDR3 has 13 amino acids. Trimming cost V 8 bases and J 5 bases, with 13 bases left between them. CDR3 nucleotides: TGTGCCAGCGGTATCCTGAGGCATCAGCCCCAGCATTTT. Protein sequence: CASGILRHQPQHF.

The chain's CDR3 is CSASYGELYNEQFF. The CDR3 bases are TGCAGTGCCTCGTATGGGGAGCTCTACAATGAGCAGTTCTTC. The chain combines TRBV20-1 with TRBJ2-1, with D possibly TRBD2 on 5 matching bases. The V gene lost 6 bases and the J gene lost 3 bases, with 15 bases spanning the gap. The CDR3 loop spans 14 amino acids. CDR1 and CDR2 from the germline V gene are DFQATT and SNEGSKA (reference sequence).

The chain joins TRBV30 to TRBJ2-3; a possible D gene is TRBD2 (6 bases). CDR3 size: 16 residues. V gave up 2 bases and J gave up 0 bases, with 15 bases separating them. Per the germline V gene, CDR1 is GTSNPN and CDR2 is SVGIG (reference sequence). CDR3 bases: TGTGCCTGGAGTACCTTGCGGGGCGTCAGCACAGATACGCAGTATTTT. It encodes CAWSTLRGVSTDTQYF.

The chain combines TRBV7-8 with TRBJ1-2; D call uncertain. The germline CDR1 and CDR2 sequences are SGHVS and FQNEAQ. Trimming stripped 5 bases from V and 6 bases from J, with 13 bases between. CDR3 length equals 13 residues. The CDR3 DNA sequence: TGTGCCAGCAGCCCCAGTGATACTCATGGCTACACCTTC. This translates into CASSPSDTHGYTF.

The chain is built from TRBV28 and TRBJ2-5, with D possibly TRBD1 on 5 matching bases. Germline loops: CDR1 MDHEN, CDR2 SYDVKM. This CDR3 is 15 amino acids long. Trimming stripped 7 bases from V and 5 bases from J, with 20 bases between. Here the CDR3 DNA reads TGTGCCAGCACCCAGGGTGGCGGAAGGGTGGAGACCCAGTACTTC. This translates into CASTQGGGRVETQYF.

The chain's CDR3 is CASSQALGQGDTGELFF. CDR3 nucleotide sequence: TGTGCCAGCAGCCAAGCCCTTGGACAGGGGGACACCGGGGAGCTGTTTTTT. J is TRBJ2-2 and V is TRBV4-2; 10 bases are shared with TRBD1. Germline V gene sequence: CDR1 LGHNA, CDR2 YNFKEQ. V lost 1 base, J lost 3 bases, and 5 bases stayed unmatched. The CDR3 consists of 17 residues.

The chain links TRBV9 to TRBJ1-1; TRBD1 is a possible D gene (5 bases). The CDR3 loop spans 14 amino acids. CDR1 SGDLS and CDR2 YYNGEE come from the germline V gene. Trimming removed 1 base from V and 3 bases from J, with 10 bases in between. In DNA form, the CDR3 reads TGTGCCAGCAGCGTATCCGGGGCTGACACTGAAGCTTTCTTT. It specifies CASSVSGADTEAFF.

The genes are TRBV11-1 and TRBJ2-7, with D unresolved. V dropped 5 bases and J dropped 7 bases, with 24 bases sitting between them. Germline assignment: CDR1 SGHAT and CDR2 FQDESV (reference sequence). The CDR3 loop spans 16 amino acids. The CDR3 coding sequence is TGTGCCAGCAGCGGCAGACTGGATTTGGGGTACGGGGAGCAGTACTTC. Its translation is CASSGRLDLGYGEQYF.

The chain recombines TRBV2 with TRBJ1-1; D is perhaps TRBD1 (5 bases). Germline CDR1 is SNHLY and CDR2 is FYNNEI. This CDR3 is built from 13 residues. The V end lost 3 bases, the J end lost 1 base, and 6 bases lay between the germline ends. In DNA form, the CDR3 reads TGTGCCAGCAGTGATGACAGGAACACTGAAGCTTTCTTT. This codes for CASSDDRNTEAFF.

This clonotype was observed a handful of times. CDR3 region: CASSLDSRETQYF. CDR3 nucleotide sequence: TGTGCCAGCAGCTTAGATAGTCGAGAGACCCAGTACTTC. This chain joins TRBV11-2 and TRBJ2-5; no firm D call. The CDR3 is 13 residues long. Per the germline V gene, CDR1 is SGHAT and CDR2 is FQNNGV. V was cut by 0 bases and J by 4 bases, with 6 bases left in between.

This clonotype was observed a single time. This sequence joins TRBV10-3 and TRBJ1-1; D gene uncertain. V was pared by 4 bases and J by 0 bases, with 15 bases between. Germline V lookup: CDR1 ENHRY, CDR2 SYGVKD. This CDR3 comprises 16 residues. CDR3 sequence: CAISGKDASLNTEAFF. For the CDR3, the DNA is TGTGCCATCAGTGGGAAGGACGCGAGCCTGAACACTGAAGCTTTCTTT.

This chain links TRBV12-3 or TRBV12-4 with TRBJ2-5; D gene unclear. The V and J ends lost 11 bases and 5 bases respectively, with 15 bases between them. The CDR3 has 12 amino acids. The CDR3 sequence: CAAGVGSETQYF. CDR3 nucleotides: TGTGCCGCAGGCGTTGGTTCGGAGACCCAGTACTTC.

This sequence joins TRBV3-1 and TRBJ2-7; D not resolved. V lost 1 base and J 6 bases, leaving 7 bases between the germline ends. CDR3 length: 12 residues. CDR1 and CDR2 (germline): LGHDT, YNNKEL (reference sequence). The CDR3 nucleotides are TGTGCCAGCAGCCAAGCTTCAACCGAGCAGTACTTC. Translation: CASSQASTEQYF.

The chain couples TRBV19 to TRBJ1-4; possibly TRBD1 for D (6 bases). Germline V CDR1 and CDR2: LNHDA, SQIVND (reference sequence). This CDR3 is 16 amino acids long. Trimming removed 3 bases from V and 0 bases from J, with 11 bases in between. CDR3 sequence (DNA): TGTGCCAGTAGTATGGGGGGACATGCAACTAATGAAAAACTGTTTTTT. Translated: CASSMGGHATNEKLFF.

The V call is TRBV5-1, the J call TRBJ2-2, with 10 bases fitting TRBD2. With 4 bases clipped from V and 7 bases from J, the junction kept 7 bases outside the gene matches. The CDR3 length is 15 residues. Germline V lookup: CDR1 SGHRS, CDR2 YFSETQ. The CDR3 nucleotides read TGCGCCAGCAGCATATCTAGCGGGAGTGGCGGGGAGCTGTTTTTT. Amino acid sequence: CASSISSGSGGELFF.

The gene calls are TRBV4-1 and TRBJ1-5; D gene uncertain. CDR1 and CDR2 (germline): MGHRA, YSYEKL. This CDR3 region has 10 residues. V was shortened by 6 bases and J by 7 bases, with 4 bases between the two germline ends. The CDR3 here is CASRTQPQHF. The CDR3 region has the DNA TGCGCCAGCAGGACCCAGCCCCAGCATTTT.

The chain carries TRBV28 and TRBJ1-5; D remains ambiguous. Germline-derived CDR1 and CDR2 are MDHEN and SYDVKM. V gave up 7 bases and J gave up 3 bases, with 16 bases separating them. CDR3 length equals 15 residues. Here the CDR3 DNA reads TGTGCCAGCAATCCCTTCGAGGGTTACAATCAGCCCCAGCATTTT. Amino acid sequence: CASNPFEGYNQPQHF. Complete variable domain (other parts from reference TRBV28 and TRBJ1-5): DVKVTQSSRYLVKRTGEKVFLECVQDMDHENMFWYRQDPGLGLRLIYFSYDVKMKEKGDIPEGYSVSREKKERFSLILESASTNQTSMYLCASNPFEGYNQPQHFGDGTRLSIL.

The V and J genes are TRBV9 and TRBJ2-3, with TRBD2 identical over 12 bases. Per germline, CDR1 SGDLS and CDR2 YYNGEE. The CDR3 covers 15 residues. Trimming removed 4 bases from V and 6 bases from J; junction bases left unmatched: 6. The CDR3 loop is CASSPSGGAMDTQYF. The CDR3 region has the DNA TGTGCCAGCAGCCCTAGCGGGGGGGCCATGGATACGCAGTATTTT.

The chain joins TRBV20-1 to TRBJ2-2, with unresolved D. Germline CDR1 reads DFQATT; CDR2 reads SNEGSKA (reference sequence). With 0 bases removed from V and 8 bases from J, the gap between germline ends came to 13 bases. The CDR3 length is 14 residues. The CDR3 region is CSARDATGPGELFF. The CDR3 region has the DNA TGCAGTGCTAGAGATGCTACTGGCCCTGGGGAGCTGTTTTTT.

A single count supports this clonotype. This chain uses TRBV12-3 or TRBV12-4 with TRBJ1-1, with a weak D call TRBD1 (6 bases). The CDR3 consists of 14 residues. With 1 base removed from V and 5 bases from J, the gap between germline ends came to 11 bases. CDR3 region: CASSLEGGRTEAFF. In DNA form, the CDR3 reads TGTGCCAGCAGTTTAGAGGGGGGGCGGACTGAAGCTTTCTTT.

This rearrangement joins TRBV6-2 or TRBV6-3 to TRBJ2-2; 7 bases match TRBD1. V dropped 2 bases and J dropped 3; count of bases not matched to a gene: 3. The CDR3 loop spans 15 amino acids. Germline CDR1 MNHEY, CDR2 SVGEGT. The DNA for the CDR3 is TGTGCCAGCAGTTACGGGGACAGAGACACCGGGGAGCTGTTTTTT. Encoded protein: CASSYGDRDTGELFF.

This chain uses TRBV12-5 with TRBJ2-6; the match to TRBD2 covers 7 bases. Germline V gene sequence: CDR1 LGHNT, CDR2 FRNRAP. V gave up 5 bases and J gave up 1 base; unmatched junction bases: 2. The CDR3 covers 15 residues. CDR3 DNA: TGTGCTAGTGGTCAAGCGGGGTCTGGGGCCAACGTCCTGACTTTC. Translating gives CASGQAGSGANVLTF.

V is TRBV18 and J is TRBJ2-7; 12 bases align to TRBD1. With V trimmed by 4 bases and J by 0 bases, 1 base remained unmatched. CDR1 and CDR2 from the germline V gene are KGHSH and LQKENI. The CDR3 is 15 residues long. In DNA, the CDR3 is TGTGCCAGCTCACTGGGACAGGGGGCCTCCTACGAGCAGTACTTC. Residues: CASSLGQGASYEQYF.

The chain joins TRBV12-3 or TRBV12-4 to TRBJ2-3; 14 nucleotides agree with TRBD2. J was trimmed by 4 bases and V by 3 bases; bases with no gene match: 3. This CDR3 is built from 16 residues. The CDR3 reads CASSFGTSGGPDTQYF. CDR3 in DNA: TGTGCCAGCAGTTTTGGGACTAGCGGGGGACCAGATACGCAGTATTTT.